This T cell receptor beta chain was obtained from a study of shared clonotypes between healthy human individuals. Study-level information: Donors had three CD4 naive, three CD4 memory, two CD8 naive and one CD8 memory plate apiece.

Cells designated naive CD8 were CD45RO-negative and were positively selected for CCR7, with terminally differentiated effector memory CD45RA+ cells excluded. The donors were all Caucasian adults (living in Nashville, Tennessee). Per sorted-subset replicate PCR, input was approximately 200 ng DNA, representing around 28,000 T cell genomes. TCRdb's copy holds only in-frame clones and misses some; the assay was immunoSEQ multiplex PCR. Of hundreds of thousands of clones listed, roughly 96% were seen once; the top ten hold about 0.12%. The germline V and J ends were trimmed by 10 bases and 7 bases, with 14 bases remaining between them. Germline CDR1 reads SGHAT; CDR2 reads FQNNGV. CDR3 size: 11 residues.

The source of this sequence is a woman in her twenties or thirties in good health. Sequencing was done on a sample of naive CD8+ T cells sorted from blood. This chain connects TRBV11-2 to TRBJ2-7; D is undetermined. Here the CDR3 reads CATSGLFEQYF. The CDR3 DNA follows: TGTGCCACTAGTGGGCTCTTTGAGCAGTACTTC.